This entry features one TCR beta chain sequence. Its antigen is not identified. PCR used 60 Vbeta primers and 13 Jbeta primers. The table came from immunoSEQ multiplex PCR; TCRdb's copy has only in-frame clones and leaves some out. Here the sample spans some 120,000 clones, around 77% being singletons. These data are taken from a study of cytomegalovirus exposure and HLA in healthy donors. Across the study: Samples from HLA-typed donors yielded 65 million to 90 million unique TCRs in an early data release. Findings of the study overall: In an earlier analysis, most TCR beta V segments were productive about 87% or about 30% of the time. It was only CMV serostatus that was available as immune exposure information.

The CDR3 consists of 15 residues. V shed 4 bases and J 0 bases; nucleotides not matched to a gene: 7. Germline V gene lookup returns CDR1 SGHRS and CDR2 YFSETQ. This TCR derives from a man aged 45 to 65 in good health and CMV-seronegative. The chain recombines TRBV5-1 with TRBJ2-7; 7 bases match TRBD1. Sequenced: PBMCs. The CDR3 loop is CASSQQGSSSYEQYF. The CDR3 coding sequence is TGCGCCAGCAGCCAACAGGGGTCCAGCTCCTACGAGCAGTACTTC. The full variable domain, with the rest looked up from reference TRBV5-1 and TRBJ2-7, is KAGVTQTPRYLIKTRGQQVTLSCSPISGHRSVSWYQQTPGQGLQFLFEYFSETQRNKGNFPGRFSGRQFSNSRSEMNVSTLELGDSALYLCASSQQGSSSYEQYFGPGTRLTVT.